The 9 T cell receptor beta chains below all came from one sample that was sequenced in a study of OX40 agonist ivuxolimab in advanced cancers. TCRdb keeps only in-frame clones here, not all; method: immunoSEQ multiplex PCR. Of roughly 53,000 clones listed, over 80% are singletons. The sequencing here drew on CD4+ or CD8+ T cells sorted from blood, taken in a trial of the OX40 agonist ivuxolimab. These receptors originate from an adult with an advanced solid tumor such as melanoma, head and neck, liver or kidney cancer.

This chain connects TRBV5-1 to TRBJ2-5; TRBD2 aligns across 8 bases. V was pared by 8 bases and J by 1 base, with 10 bases of the junction left unmatched. CDR3 size: 15 residues. The germline CDR1 and CDR2 sequences are SGHRS and YFSETQ. CDR3 DNA: TGCGCCAGTCGTTTTACTAGCGGCAGCCAAGAGACCCAGTACTTC. Encoded protein: CASRFTSGSQETQYF.

This rearrangement joins TRBV19 to TRBJ1-5, with a weak D call TRBD1 (5 bases). V was pared by 3 bases and J by 4 bases, with 16 bases between. Germline CDR1 LNHDA, CDR2 SQIVND (reference sequence). The CDR3 covers 16 residues. This CDR3 is CASSMEGPRGNQPQHF. CDR3 nucleotides: TGTGCCAGTAGTATGGAGGGACCCCGGGGGAATCAGCCCCAGCATTTT.

This chain connects TRBV19 to TRBJ2-2; TRBD1 might be the D (5 bases). CDR3 length: 12 amino acids. Germline V lookup: CDR1 LNHDA, CDR2 SQIVND (reference sequence). V lost 5 bases, J lost 4 bases, and 5 bases lay in between. The DNA of the CDR3 is TGTGCCAGTAGTGGGGCCACCGGGGAGCTGTTTTTT. Its translation is CASSGATGELFF.

This sequence joins TRBV5-8 and TRBJ1-5; the D gene is possibly TRBD1 (5 bases). Per the germline V gene, CDR1 is SGHTS and CDR2 is YDEGEE. V was trimmed by 1 base and J by 6 bases, leaving 17 bases between them. This CDR3 comprises 16 residues. The CDR3: CASSLRTGGRFQPQHF. The CDR3 coding sequence is TGTGCCAGCAGCTTGCGAACCGGGGGTCGGTTTCAGCCCCAGCATTTT.

V gene TRBV7-2 combines with J gene TRBJ1-5, with D tentatively TRBD1 (5 bases). This CDR3 region has 14 residues. Germline loops: CDR1 SGHTA, CDR2 FQGNSA. With 5 bases removed from V and 7 bases from J, the gap between germline ends came to 15 bases. The DNA of the CDR3 is TGTGCCAGCAGCATTCTGAGGGGAGGACAGCCCCAGCATTTT. Its protein product is CASSILRGGQPQHF.

The genes are TRBV7-3 and TRBJ1-1, with D uncertain. The CDR3 loop spans 15 amino acids. Trimming stripped 2 bases from V and 1 base from J, with 11 bases between. The V gene's germline CDR1 is SGHTA and CDR2 FQGTGA. For the CDR3, the DNA is TGTGCCAGCAGCTTAGAGAACCGTCGGAACACTGAAGCTTTCTTT. Encoded protein: CASSLENRRNTEAFF.

The V call is TRBV6-4, the J call TRBJ2-5; the D gene is possibly TRBD2 (5 bases). The V gene's germline CDR1 is MRHNA and CDR2 SNTAGT. V lost 4 bases and J lost 7, with 13 bases in between. CDR3 length: 13 residues. The CDR3 coding sequence is TGTGCCAGCAGTGCTGTACCCGGAGGGACCCAGTACTTC. Translation: CASSAVPGGTQYF.

V usage is TRBV28 and J usage is TRBJ2-1; either TRBD1 or TRBD2 may fit D (5 bases each). CDR1 is MDHEN, CDR2 SYDVKM, per germline. The CDR3 sequence is 15 residues long. Trimming took 2 bases from V and 8 from J, leaving 16 bases between them. For the CDR3, the DNA is TGTGCCAGCAGTTTAAGTTCGACTATGGGGGATGAGCAGTTCTTC. Its protein is CASSLSSTMGDEQFF.

The chain employs TRBV14 and TRBJ2-7; TRBD2 matches 12 bases. There are 17 residues in the CDR3. The J segment lost 0 bases and the V segment lost 3 bases, leaving 6 bases of the junction unmatched. Looked up from germline, CDR1 is SGHDN and CDR2 is FVKESK. The CDR3 loop reads CASSQPGLAGLSYEQYF. The CDR3 DNA is TGTGCCAGCAGCCAGCCGGGACTAGCGGGCCTCTCCTACGAGCAGTACTTC.